The TCR beta chain described here comes from a study of T cells expressing NK-cell markers. Study background: From sorted CD3+CD56+NKG2C+, CD3+CD56+NKG2C- and CD3+CD56-NKG2C+ T cells came the TCR beta repertoires. Serological testing identified most of the eight sequenced donors as HCMV-seropositive and one as seronegative. Findings of the study overall: Once again these clonotypes came out on top in the CD3+CD56-NKG2C+ fraction of a few donors.

The cDNA for TCR beta came from 5'RACE template switching with UMIs. TCRdb reprocessed the 5' RACE reads and stores each CDR3 protein as one record, lacking DNA. This table holds 300,000 to 500,000 distinct CDR3 sequences. This CDR3 spans 14 amino acids. The germline CDR1 and CDR2 sequences are MNHEY and SVGAGI. As concerns this clonotype: Its target is not known.

The rearrangement uses TRBV6-5 and TRBJ2-5; TCRdb selects TRBD2, and the lack of DNA leaves this call unchecked. This clonotype originated in a woman aged 45-65 years in good health. Sample: blood T cells: a sorted CD56 or NKG2C T cell subset, CD4+ or CD8+ T cells, or bulk PBMC T cells (not recorded which). The CDR3 sequence is CASNLLAGEETQYF.